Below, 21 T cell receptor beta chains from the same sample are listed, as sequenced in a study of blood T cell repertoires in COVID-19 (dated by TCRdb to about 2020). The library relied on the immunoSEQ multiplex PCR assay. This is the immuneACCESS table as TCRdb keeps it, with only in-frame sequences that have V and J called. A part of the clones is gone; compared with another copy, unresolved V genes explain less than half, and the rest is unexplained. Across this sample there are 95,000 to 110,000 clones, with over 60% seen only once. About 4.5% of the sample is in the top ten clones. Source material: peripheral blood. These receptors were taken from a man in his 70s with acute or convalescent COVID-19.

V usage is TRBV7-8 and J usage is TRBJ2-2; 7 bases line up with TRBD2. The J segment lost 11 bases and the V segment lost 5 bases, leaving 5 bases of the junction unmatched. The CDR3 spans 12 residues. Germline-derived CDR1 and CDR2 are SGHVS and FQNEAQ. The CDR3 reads CASSLPGGELFF. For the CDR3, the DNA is TGTGCCAGCAGCCTCCCGGGAGGCGAGCTGTTTTTT.

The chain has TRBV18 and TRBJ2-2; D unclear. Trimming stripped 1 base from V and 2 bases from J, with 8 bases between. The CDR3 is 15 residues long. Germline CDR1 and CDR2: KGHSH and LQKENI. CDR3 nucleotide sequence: TGTGCCAGCTCACCACTACGAACTAACACCGGGGAGCTGTTTTTT. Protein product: CASSPLRTNTGELFF. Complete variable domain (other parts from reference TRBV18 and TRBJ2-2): NAGVMQNPRHLVRRRGQEARLRCSPMKGHSHVYWYRQLPEEGLKFMVYLQKENIIDESGMPKERFSAEFPKEGPSILRIQQVVRGDSAAYFCASSPLRTNTGELFFGEGSRLTVL.

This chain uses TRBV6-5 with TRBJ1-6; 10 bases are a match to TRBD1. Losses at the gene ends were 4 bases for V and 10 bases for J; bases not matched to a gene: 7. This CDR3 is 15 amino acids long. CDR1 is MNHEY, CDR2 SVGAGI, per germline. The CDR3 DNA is TGTGCCAGCAGTTCAGCCGGGACAGGGGTCTCACCCCTCCACTTT. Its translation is CASSSAGTGVSPLHF.

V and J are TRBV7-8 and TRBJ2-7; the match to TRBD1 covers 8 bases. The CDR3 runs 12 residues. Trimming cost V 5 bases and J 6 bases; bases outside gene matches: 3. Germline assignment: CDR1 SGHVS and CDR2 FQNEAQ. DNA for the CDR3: TGTGCCAGCAGCCCAGACAGGGGCGAGCAGTACTTC. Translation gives CASSPDRGEQYF.

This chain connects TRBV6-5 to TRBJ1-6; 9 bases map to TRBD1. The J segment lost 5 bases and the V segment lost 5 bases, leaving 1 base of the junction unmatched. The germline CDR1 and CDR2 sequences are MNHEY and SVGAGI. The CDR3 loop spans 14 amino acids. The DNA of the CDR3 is TGTGCCAGCAGTCGGACAGGGGATAATTCACCCCTCCACTTT. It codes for CASSRTGDNSPLHF.

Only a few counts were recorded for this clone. DNA of the CDR3: TGTGCCAGCAGCAAAGCAGACAGGGGGCGCGTCTACACCTTC. This codes for CASSKADRGRVYTF. This chain links TRBV7-8 with TRBJ1-2; the match to TRBD1 covers 10 bases. V lost 5 bases, J lost 10 bases, and 10 bases stayed unmatched. The CDR3 loop spans 14 amino acids. Germline lookup yields CDR1 SGHVS and CDR2 FQNEAQ.

The CDR3 loop is CASSTGPGGTNEKLFF. The CDR3 DNA sequence: TGTGCCAGCAGTACCGGACCGGGGGGAACTAATGAAAAACTGTTTTTT. The chain couples TRBV7-2 to TRBJ1-4; tentatively, D is TRBD1 (5 bases). The CDR3 sequence is 16 residues long. Per germline, CDR1 SGHTA and CDR2 FQGNSA. V shed 6 bases and J shed 1 base, with 15 bases lying between them.

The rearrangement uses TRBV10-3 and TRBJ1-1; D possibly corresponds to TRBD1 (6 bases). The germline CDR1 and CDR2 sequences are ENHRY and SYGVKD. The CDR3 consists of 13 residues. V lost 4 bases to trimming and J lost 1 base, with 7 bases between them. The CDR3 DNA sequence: TGTGCCATCAGTGCACAGGGGAACACTGAAGCTTTCTTT. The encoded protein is CAISAQGNTEAFF.

CDR3 residues: CASSLGARDRLISNNEQFF. CDR3 nucleotides: TGTGCCAGCAGCTTAGGGGCCCGGGACAGGTTGATTTCTAACAATGAGCAGTTCTTC. V gene TRBV7-6 combines with J gene TRBJ2-1, with 8 positions matching TRBD1. Germline assignment: CDR1 SGHVS and CDR2 FNYEAQ. V lost 1 base, J lost 5 bases, and 16 bases stayed unmatched. The CDR3 has 19 residues.

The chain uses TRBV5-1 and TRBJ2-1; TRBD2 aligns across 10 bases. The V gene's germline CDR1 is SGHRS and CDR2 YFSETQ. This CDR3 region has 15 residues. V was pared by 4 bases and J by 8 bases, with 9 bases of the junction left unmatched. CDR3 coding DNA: TGCGCCAGCAGCCCCCGGGAGCGGGGGGGTTATGAGCAGTTCTTC. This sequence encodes CASSPRERGGYEQFF.

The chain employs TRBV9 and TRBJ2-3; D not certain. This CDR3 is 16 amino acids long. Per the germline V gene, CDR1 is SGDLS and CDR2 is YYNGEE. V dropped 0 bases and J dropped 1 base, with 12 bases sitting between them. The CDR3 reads CASSVATGDGTDTQYF. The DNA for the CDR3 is TGTGCCAGCAGCGTAGCGACTGGCGACGGCACAGATACGCAGTATTTT.

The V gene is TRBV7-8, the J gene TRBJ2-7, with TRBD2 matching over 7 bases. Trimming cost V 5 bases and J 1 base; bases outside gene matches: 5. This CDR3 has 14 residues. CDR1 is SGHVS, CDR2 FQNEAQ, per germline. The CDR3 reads CASSQSGLSYEQYF. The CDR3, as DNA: TGTGCCAGCAGCCAATCGGGACTATCCTACGAGCAGTACTTC.

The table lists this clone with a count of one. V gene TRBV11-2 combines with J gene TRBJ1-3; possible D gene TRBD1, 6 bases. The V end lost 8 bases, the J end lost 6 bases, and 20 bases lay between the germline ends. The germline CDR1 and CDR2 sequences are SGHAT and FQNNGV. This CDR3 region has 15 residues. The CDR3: CASGLGGGSVNTIYF. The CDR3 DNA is TGTGCCAGCGGATTAGGGGGGGGCTCAGTAAACACCATATATTTT.

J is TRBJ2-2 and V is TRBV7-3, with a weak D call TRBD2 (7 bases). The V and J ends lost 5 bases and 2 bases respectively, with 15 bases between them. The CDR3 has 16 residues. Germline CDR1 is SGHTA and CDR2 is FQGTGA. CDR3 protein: CASSPKTGGNTGELFF. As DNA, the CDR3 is TGTGCCAGCAGCCCAAAGACGGGGGGCAACACCGGGGAGCTGTTTTTT.

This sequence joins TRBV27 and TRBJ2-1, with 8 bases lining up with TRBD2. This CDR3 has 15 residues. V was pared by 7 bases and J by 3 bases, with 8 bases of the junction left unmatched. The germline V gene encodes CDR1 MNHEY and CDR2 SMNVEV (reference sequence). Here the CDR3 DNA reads TGTGCCAGCACCACCCGGGGGGGTCGCTACAATGAGCAGTTCTTC. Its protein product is CASTTRGGRYNEQFF.

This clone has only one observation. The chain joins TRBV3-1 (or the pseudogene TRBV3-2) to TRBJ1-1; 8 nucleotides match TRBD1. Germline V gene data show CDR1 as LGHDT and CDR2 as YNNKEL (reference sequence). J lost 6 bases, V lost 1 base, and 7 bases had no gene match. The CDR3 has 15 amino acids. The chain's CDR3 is CASSQVTGGGAEAFF. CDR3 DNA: TGTGCCAGCAGCCAAGTTACAGGGGGAGGCGCTGAAGCTTTCTTT.

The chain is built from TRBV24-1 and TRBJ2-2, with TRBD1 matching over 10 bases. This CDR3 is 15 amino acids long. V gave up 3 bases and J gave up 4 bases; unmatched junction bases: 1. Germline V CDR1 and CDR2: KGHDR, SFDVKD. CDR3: CATSDGTGVTGELFF. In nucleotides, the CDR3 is TGTGCCACCAGTGATGGGACAGGGGTCACCGGGGAGCTGTTTTTT.

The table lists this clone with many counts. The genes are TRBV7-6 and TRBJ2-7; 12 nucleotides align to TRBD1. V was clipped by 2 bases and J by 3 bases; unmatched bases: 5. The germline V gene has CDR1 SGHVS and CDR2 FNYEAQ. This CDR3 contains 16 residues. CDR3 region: CASSLIGTGGSYEQYF. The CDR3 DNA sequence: TGTGCCAGCAGCTTAATAGGGACAGGGGGCAGCTACGAGCAGTACTTC.

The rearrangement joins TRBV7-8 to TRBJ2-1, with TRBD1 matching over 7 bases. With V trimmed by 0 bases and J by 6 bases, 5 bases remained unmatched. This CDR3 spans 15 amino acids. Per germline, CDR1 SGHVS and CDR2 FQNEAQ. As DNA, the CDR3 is TGTGCCAGCAGCTTAGCAGGTGACAGGGTCAATGAGCAGTTCTTC. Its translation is CASSLAGDRVNEQFF.

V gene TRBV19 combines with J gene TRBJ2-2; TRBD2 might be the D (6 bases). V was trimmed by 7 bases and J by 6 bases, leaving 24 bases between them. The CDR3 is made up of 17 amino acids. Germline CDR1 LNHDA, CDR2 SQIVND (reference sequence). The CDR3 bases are TGTGCCAGTACTCCACCTGGTGGGGGACTTTTAGCCGGGGAGCTGTTTTTT. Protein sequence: CASTPPGGGLLAGELFF.

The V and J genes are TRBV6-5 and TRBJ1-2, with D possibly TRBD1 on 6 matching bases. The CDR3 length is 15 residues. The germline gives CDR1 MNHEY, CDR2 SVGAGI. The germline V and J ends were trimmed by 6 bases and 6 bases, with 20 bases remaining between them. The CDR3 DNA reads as TGTGCCAGCAGGCTTACCCCCGGGGGGGCTCATGGCTACACCTTC. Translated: CASRLTPGGAHGYTF.